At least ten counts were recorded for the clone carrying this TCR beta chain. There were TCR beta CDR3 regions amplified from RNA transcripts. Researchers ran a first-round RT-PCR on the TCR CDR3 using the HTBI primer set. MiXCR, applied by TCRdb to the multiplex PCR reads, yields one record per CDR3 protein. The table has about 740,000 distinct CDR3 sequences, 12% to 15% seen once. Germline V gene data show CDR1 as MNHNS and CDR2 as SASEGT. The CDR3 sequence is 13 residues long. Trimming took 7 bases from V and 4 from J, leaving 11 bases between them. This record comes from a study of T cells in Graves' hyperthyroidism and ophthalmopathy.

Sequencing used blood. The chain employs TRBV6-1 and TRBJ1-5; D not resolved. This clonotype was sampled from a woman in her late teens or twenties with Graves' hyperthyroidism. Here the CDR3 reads CASNRANNQPQHF. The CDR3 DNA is TGTGCCAGCAACCGGGCCAATAATCAGCCCCAGCATTTT.